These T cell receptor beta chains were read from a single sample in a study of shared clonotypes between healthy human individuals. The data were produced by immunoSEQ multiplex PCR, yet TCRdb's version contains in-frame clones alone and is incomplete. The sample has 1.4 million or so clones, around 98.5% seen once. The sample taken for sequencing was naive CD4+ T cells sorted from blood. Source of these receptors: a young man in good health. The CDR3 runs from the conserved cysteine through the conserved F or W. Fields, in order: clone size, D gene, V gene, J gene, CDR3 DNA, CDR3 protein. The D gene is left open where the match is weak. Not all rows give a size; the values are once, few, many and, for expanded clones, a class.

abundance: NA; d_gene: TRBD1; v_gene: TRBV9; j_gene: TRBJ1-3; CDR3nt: TGTGCCAGCAGCGTTGAGGGACAGACTGGAAACACCATATATTTT; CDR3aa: CASSVEGQTGNTIYF
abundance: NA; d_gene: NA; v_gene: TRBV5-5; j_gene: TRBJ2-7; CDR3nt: TGTGCCAGCAGCTTGGATGTCTACGAGCAGTACTTC; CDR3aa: CASSLDVYEQYF
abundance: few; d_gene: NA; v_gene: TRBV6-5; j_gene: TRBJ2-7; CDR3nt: TGTGCCAGCAGTTACTCGCAGGGCCTCTCCTACGAGCAGTACTTC; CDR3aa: CASSYSQGLSYEQYF
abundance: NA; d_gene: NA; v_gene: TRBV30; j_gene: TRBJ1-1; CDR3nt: TGTGCCTGGAGCCCGACAGGGAACACTGAAGCTTTCTTT; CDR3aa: CAWSPTGNTEAFF
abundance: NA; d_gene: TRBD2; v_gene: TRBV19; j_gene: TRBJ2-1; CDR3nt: TGTGCCAGTAGTATAGGACCAGCGGGATCCTCCTACAATGAGCAGTTCTTC; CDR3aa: CASSIGPAGSSYNEQFF
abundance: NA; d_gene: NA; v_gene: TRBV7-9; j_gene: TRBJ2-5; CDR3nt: TGTGCCAGCAGCCCGGACAGCATCGAGACCCAGTACTTC; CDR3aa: CASSPDSIETQYF
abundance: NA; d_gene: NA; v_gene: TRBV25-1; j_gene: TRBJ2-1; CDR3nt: TGTGCCAGCAGTGAACCGGGACCTCGAAATGAGCAGTTCTTC; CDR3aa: CASSEPGPRNEQFF
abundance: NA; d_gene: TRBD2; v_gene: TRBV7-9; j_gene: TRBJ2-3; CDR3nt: TGTGCCAGCAGCGTTAGCGGGAGCACAGATACGCAGTATTTT; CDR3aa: CASSVSGSTDTQYF
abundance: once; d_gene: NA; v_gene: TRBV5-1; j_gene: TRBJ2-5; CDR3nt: TGCGCCAGCAGCTACATCACCGACGGACGGGGAAAGACCCAGTACTTC; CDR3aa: CASSYITDGRGKTQYF
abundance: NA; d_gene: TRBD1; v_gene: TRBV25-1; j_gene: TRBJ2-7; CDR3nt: TGTGCCAGCAGTGAGGGAGACAGGGCCCTACCTTACGAGCAGTACTTC; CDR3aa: CASSEGDRALPYEQYF
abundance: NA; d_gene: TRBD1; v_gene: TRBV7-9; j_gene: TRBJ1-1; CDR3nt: TGTGCCAGCAGAACGTCCCAGACAGGGGGCGAGGCTTTCTTT; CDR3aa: CASRTSQTGGEAFF